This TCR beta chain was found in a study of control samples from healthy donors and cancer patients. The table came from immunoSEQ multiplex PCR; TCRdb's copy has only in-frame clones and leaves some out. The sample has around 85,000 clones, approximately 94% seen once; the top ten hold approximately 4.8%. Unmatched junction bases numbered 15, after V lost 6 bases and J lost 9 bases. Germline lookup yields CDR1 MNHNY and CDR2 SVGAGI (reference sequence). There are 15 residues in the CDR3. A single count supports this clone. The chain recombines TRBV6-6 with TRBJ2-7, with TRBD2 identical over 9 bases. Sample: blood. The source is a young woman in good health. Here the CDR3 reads CASSTNIGSGGSQYF. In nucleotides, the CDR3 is TGTGCCAGCAGCACCAACATAGGTAGCGGGGGTTCGCAGTACTTC.